This is a list of T cell receptor beta chains from one sample in a study of shared clonotypes between healthy human individuals. Using immunoSEQ multiplex PCR, the repertoire was profiled, and TCRdb retains in-frame clones only, with some absent. This sample yields under 1 million clones, of which around 92% are seen a single time; less than 25% belongs to the top ten. Sequenced: naive CD8+ T cells sorted from blood. The receptors shown here come from a man aged 25-40 years in good health. Each CDR3 is given without its conserved first and last residue.

CDR3 protein: ASSLAPNEQF
V gene: TRBV7-9
J gene: TRBJ2-1

CDR3 protein: ASSYSGTANTEAF
V gene: TRBV6-5
J gene: TRBJ1-1

CDR3 protein: ASSLVSHPRAEKPGNTIY
V gene: TRBV5-4
J gene: TRBJ1-3

CDR3 protein: ASSPTSSSYEQY
V gene: TRBV4-1
J gene: TRBJ2-7

CDR3 protein: ASSPRTRAAGEQY
V gene: TRBV28
J gene: TRBJ2-7

CDR3 protein: ASSLARSEQY
V gene: TRBV7-9
J gene: TRBJ2-7

CDR3 protein: SVVRDSGEQY
V gene: TRBV29-1
J gene: TRBJ2-7

CDR3 protein: AWSVTSREPGNTIY
V gene: TRBV30
J gene: TRBJ1-3

CDR3 protein: ASSLGVYSNQPQH
V gene: TRBV28
J gene: TRBJ1-5

CDR3 protein: ASSIIGGGSYEQY
V gene: TRBV27
J gene: TRBJ2-7

CDR3 protein: ASSFWGSQETQY
V gene: TRBV28
J gene: TRBJ2-5

CDR3 protein: ASSLEITWGTGELF
V gene: TRBV7-9
J gene: TRBJ2-2

CDR3 protein: SVARPDYNEQF
V gene: TRBV29-1
J gene: TRBJ2-1

CDR3 protein: ASSLYLGTEKETQY
V gene: TRBV27
J gene: TRBJ2-5

CDR3 protein: AWRYRGGIAKNIQY
V gene: TRBV30
J gene: TRBJ2-4

CDR3 protein: ASRYSSGANVLT
V gene: TRBV2
J gene: TRBJ2-6

CDR3 protein: ASRGDRNEQF
V gene: TRBV2
J gene: TRBJ2-1

CDR3 protein: ASSWGQAYEQY
V gene: TRBV6-5
J gene: TRBJ2-7

CDR3 protein: ASSISRDYQF
V gene: TRBV19
J gene: TRBJ2-1

CDR3 protein: ASSLEGASDTQY
V gene: TRBV7-9
J gene: TRBJ2-3

CDR3 protein: ATSRVQDTQY
V gene: TRBV15
J gene: TRBJ2-3

CDR3 protein: ASSFSGATTNEQF
V gene: TRBV7-8
J gene: TRBJ2-1

CDR3 protein: ASSPLAGLYNEQF
V gene: TRBV27
J gene: TRBJ2-1

CDR3 protein: ASSEGGQYNQPQH
V gene: TRBV9
J gene: TRBJ1-5

CDR3 protein: ASSFFGAGANVLT
V gene: TRBV5-6
J gene: TRBJ2-6

CDR3 protein: ASSLGTEAF
V gene: TRBV28
J gene: TRBJ1-1

CDR3 protein: AISGGGRISEQF
V gene: TRBV10-3
J gene: TRBJ2-1

CDR3 protein: SVEDLGYEQY
V gene: TRBV29-1
J gene: TRBJ2-7

CDR3 protein: SVERRGEETQY
V gene: TRBV29-1
J gene: TRBJ2-5

CDR3 protein: ASSFRGGTSGEQY
V gene: TRBV28
J gene: TRBJ2-7